This T cell receptor (beta chain) was recorded in a study of control samples from healthy donors and cancer patients. Assay used: immunoSEQ multiplex PCR; TCRdb lists only in-frame clones, some missing. The table shows some 100,000 clones, with about 89% occurring only once. The TCR originated in a man under 40 in good health. Material for sequencing was blood.

The CDR3 sequence: CASSLRVQRGGEQFF. The CDR3 region has the DNA TGTGCCAGCAGCTTAAGAGTTCAGCGGGGGGGTGAGCAGTTCTTC. This chain uses TRBV11-3 with TRBJ2-1; the match to TRBD2 covers 10 bases. CDR3 length: 15 residues. The germline CDR1 and CDR2 sequences are SGHNT and YENEEA. V lost 2 bases and J lost 9; bases outside the gene matches: 7.